This TCR beta chain was identified during a study of blood T cell repertoires in COVID-19. The Seattle site enrolled patients during active infection and followed them longitudinally. CDR1 and CDR2 (germline): LNHDA, SQIVND (reference sequence). The CDR3 sequence is 15 residues long. Trimming at V came to 10 bases and at J to 7 bases, leaving 12 bases not matched to a gene. Profiling relied on immunoSEQ multiplex PCR, and the TCRdb table lists in-frame clones only, not all of them. Of just over 250,000 clones listed, 80% to 90% are singletons. The rearrangement uses TRBV19 and TRBJ1-5, with TRBD1 matching 11 bases. Sequencing input: peripheral blood. The sequence was obtained from a woman aged 70-85 years with COVID-19, enrolled during active disease. CDR3 region: CATTEDRGPWQPQHF. The CDR3 coding sequence is TGTGCCACCACCGAGGACAGGGGGCCTTGGCAGCCCCAGCATTTT.